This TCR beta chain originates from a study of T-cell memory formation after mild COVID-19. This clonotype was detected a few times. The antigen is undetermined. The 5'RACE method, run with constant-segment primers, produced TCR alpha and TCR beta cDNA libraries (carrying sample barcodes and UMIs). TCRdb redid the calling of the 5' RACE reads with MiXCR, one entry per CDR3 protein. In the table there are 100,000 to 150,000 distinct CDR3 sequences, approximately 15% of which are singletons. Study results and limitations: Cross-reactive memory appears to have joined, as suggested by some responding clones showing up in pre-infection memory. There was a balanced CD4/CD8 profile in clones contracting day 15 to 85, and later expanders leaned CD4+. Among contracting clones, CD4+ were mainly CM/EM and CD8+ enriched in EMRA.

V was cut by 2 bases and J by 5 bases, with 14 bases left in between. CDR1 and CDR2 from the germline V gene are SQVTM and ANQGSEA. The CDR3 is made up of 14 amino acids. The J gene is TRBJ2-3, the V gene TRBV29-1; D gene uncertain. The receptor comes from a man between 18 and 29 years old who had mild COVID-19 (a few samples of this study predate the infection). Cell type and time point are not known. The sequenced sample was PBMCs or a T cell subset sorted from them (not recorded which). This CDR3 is CSVEKAAFGDTQYF. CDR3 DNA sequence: TGCAGCGTTGAAAAGGCAGCGTTCGGAGATACGCAGTATTTT.